This TCR beta chain was recorded in a study of blood T cells in healthy people across ages. Looked up from germline, CDR1 is MNHNS and CDR2 is SASEGT. V lost 6 bases to trimming and J lost 5 bases, with 7 bases between them. The CDR3 is 11 amino acids. This clonotype was seen many times. A second PCR, run for about 7 to 11 cycles, used a sample-barcoded 5' primer plus a J-beta primer mix. Each cDNA was tagged by a template-switch adaptor containing 12 random nucleotides. TCRdb re-analysed the 5' RACE reads in MiXCR, keeping a single row per CDR3 protein. The table includes about 650,000 distinct CDR3 sequences, around 32% detected once.

Material for sequencing was blood. The chain is built from TRBV6-1 and TRBJ1-2; D is undetermined. This receptor was obtained from a woman aged 80 or over in good health. CDR3 sequence: CASSPLYGYTF. CDR3 nucleotide sequence: TGTGCCAGCAGCCCCCTATATGGCTACACCTTC.